Presented here are 10 T cell receptor beta chains from one specimen sequenced in a study of T cells in Graves' hyperthyroidism and ophthalmopathy (dated by TCRdb to the late 2010s). The library was made by multiplex PCR. The instrument was an Illumina HiSeq 2000. TCR beta CDR3 regions were amplified from RNA transcripts. The TCR CDR3 was subjected to a first round of RT-PCR using the HTBI primer set and the Qiagen OneStep RT-PCR kit. In TCRdb, the public reads were trimmed at Q25 with fastp and aligned with MiXCR, with productive beta chains retained. All rows with the same CDR3 protein become a single entry with the most common DNA and genes. The sample table contains a few hundred thousand distinct CDR3 sequences; only one count was recorded for approximately 13% of them. The top ten clones comprise 5% to 6.5% of the sample. Input material: blood. These receptors originate from a woman aged 18 to 35 with Graves' hyperthyroidism.

The chain employs TRBV5-4 and TRBJ2-3; maybe TRBD2 (5 bases). The CDR3 extends over 15 amino acids. Trimming took off 1 base at V and 0 bases at J, with 9 bases between the two ends. Germline values: CDR1 SGHNT, CDR2 YYREEE (reference sequence). The CDR3 region is CASSLRTASTDTQYF. Here the CDR3 DNA reads TGTGCCAGCAGCTTGAGGACTGCTAGCACAGATACGCAGTATTTT.

Remarks on this clonotype: This may arise from a read error, as a much more abundant clone is one base away. No conserved phenylalanine or tryptophan ends this CDR3, so it is likely a read error. The J gene is TRBJ1-2, the V gene TRBV6-2 or TRBV6-3; 11 positions agree with TRBD1. The CDR3 loop spans 13 amino acids. CDR1 and CDR2 from the germline V gene are MNHEY and SVGEGT. V lost 8 bases to trimming and J lost 2 bases; unmatched junction nucleotides: 1. The CDR3 loop is CASWDRGNYGYTL. The CDR3 nucleotides are TGTGCCAGCTGGGACAGGGGGAACTATGGCTACACCCTC.

Worth noting for this clonotype: A much larger clone lies a single base off, so this may be a read error. The chain joins TRBV5-1 to TRBJ2-3; D uncertain. Germline V gene sequence: CDR1 SGHRS, CDR2 YFSETQ. Trimming removed 2 bases at V and 7 bases at J, with 17 bases between. The CDR3 length is 15 residues. CDR3 loop: CASSFVGRVPYTQYF. CDR3 DNA: TGCGCCAGCAGCTTCGTTGGGCGAGTTCCATATACGCAGTATTTT. Together with reference TRBV5-1 and TRBJ2-3, the CDR3 gives the full variable domain: KAGVTQTPRYLIKTRGQQVTLSCSPISGHRSVSWYQQTPGQGLQFLFEYFSETQRNKGNFPGRFSGRQFSNSRSEMNVSTLELGDSALYLCASSFVGRVPYTQYFGPGTRLTVL.

Points on this clonotype: A read error may be the cause here, since a much bigger clone is one base away. The chain uses TRBV5-1 and TRBJ2-1; 14 nucleotides agree with TRBD2. There are 18 residues in the CDR3. Germline V gives CDR1 SGHRS, CDR2 YFSETQ. The CDR3 sequence: CASSNGLAGGISCNEQFF. The CDR3 bases are TGCGCCAGCAGCAACGGACTAGCGGGAGGAATCTCCTGCAATGAGCAGTTCTTC.

In this sample, this clonotype turned up many times. For the CDR3, the DNA is TGTGCCAGCAGTACAGGGAACACTGAAGCTTTCTTT. Translating it yields CASSTGNTEAFF. The rearrangement joins TRBV6-1 to TRBJ1-1, with D possibly being TRBD1 (5 bases). V was trimmed by 5 bases and J by 1 base, leaving 5 bases between them. The CDR3 is made up of 12 amino acids. Germline CDR1 MNHNS, CDR2 SASEGT.

This clonotype was seen ten or more times. J is TRBJ1-2 and V is TRBV28; 8 nucleotides line up with TRBD1. There are 13 residues in the CDR3. V was pared by 7 bases and J by 4 bases, with 5 bases of the junction left unmatched. Germline lookup yields CDR1 MDHEN and CDR2 SYDVKM. The CDR3 here is CASTSGTGYGYTF. The CDR3 DNA reads as TGTGCCAGCACCTCCGGGACAGGCTATGGCTACACCTTC.

A few counts support this clonotype. This chain joins TRBV20-1 and TRBJ2-1; 10 bases fit TRBD2. CDR1 and CDR2 from the germline V gene are DFQATT and SNEGSKA (reference sequence). After removal of 5 bases from V and 7 bases from J, the junction contained 11 bases not matched to a gene. The CDR3 sequence is 15 residues long. The chain's CDR3 is CSAGSLAGAGNEQFF. The CDR3 DNA sequence: TGCAGTGCTGGCTCCCTAGCGGGAGCCGGGAATGAGCAGTTCTTC.

This clonotype was seen repeatedly, ten times or more. The J gene is TRBJ1-2, the V gene TRBV12-3 or TRBV12-4, with 8 bases identical to TRBD1. With V trimmed by 1 base and J by 4 bases, 2 bases remained unmatched. The CDR3 runs to 14 residues. The CDR3 region is CASSLGTGIYGYTF. The CDR3 region has the DNA TGTGCCAGCAGTTTAGGGACAGGGATCTATGGCTACACCTTC.

This clonotype appeared many times. The chain links TRBV12-5 to TRBJ1-1; D gene ambiguous. This CDR3 is built from 16 residues. Per the germline V gene, CDR1 is LGHNT and CDR2 is FRNRAP. V lost 4 bases to trimming and J lost 7 bases, with 22 bases between them. As DNA, the CDR3 is TGTGCTAGTGGTTCCCCCGAAGTTTCGAAGAATGGTGAAGCTTTCTTT. Its translation: CASGSPEVSKNGEAFF.

The J gene is TRBJ1-4, the V gene TRBV7-9; TRBD1 might be the D (5 bases). The V end was cut by 6 bases, the J end by 0 bases, with 23 bases between. This CDR3 is 19 amino acids long. Looked up from germline, CDR1 is SEHNR and CDR2 is FQNEAQ (reference sequence). The CDR3 DNA sequence: TGTGCCAGCAGTTTTGAGGGGTGGGCCTCGGATGCAACTAATGAAAAACTGTTTTTT. It specifies CASSFEGWASDATNEKLFF.